The 15 T cell receptor beta chains below were found in one sample sequenced in a study of blood T cell repertoires in COVID-19. Sequenced by immunoSEQ multiplex PCR; TCRdb stores in-frame clones only, minus some. The sample records 200,000 to 250,000 clones, approximately 80% being singletons. The specimen was peripheral blood. All receptors come from a woman aged 80 or over with active or convalescent COVID-19.

CDR3 sequence reads: CASSIWDQGSNEQFF. The CDR3 bases are TGTGCCAGTAGTATCTGGGATCAGGGATCCAATGAGCAGTTCTTC. The rearrangement links TRBV19 to TRBJ2-1; D might be TRBD1 (5 bases). This CDR3 is 15 amino acids long. Germline V gene lookup returns CDR1 LNHDA and CDR2 SQIVND (reference sequence). The V end was cut by 3 bases, the J end by 6 bases, with 15 bases between.

The V and J genes are TRBV21-1 and TRBJ2-7; the table's D call, TRBD1, was not checked against the DNA. TRBV21-1 is noted as a pseudogene. The CDR3 loop spans 14 amino acids. The CDR3 is CASSKTGGPYEQYF. The CDR3 nucleotides are TGTGCCAGCAGCAAGACAGGGGGCCCCTACGAGCAGTACTTC.

The chain couples TRBV11-3 to TRBJ2-7, with TRBD1 identical over 10 bases. The CDR3 contains 15 residues. The V segment lost 2 bases and the J segment 7 bases; nucleotides outside the gene matches: 8. Germline V lookup: CDR1 SGHNT, CDR2 YENEEA. CDR3 bases: TGTGCCAGCAGCTTAAGGGAGACAGGGGGCGGGGAGCAGTACTTC. Its translation: CASSLRETGGGEQYF.

The chain employs TRBV25-1 and TRBJ2-1; weak D call: TRBD2 (5 bases). Deletions cut 0 bases from V and 12 bases from J, with 18 bases between. The V gene's germline CDR1 is MGHDK and CDR2 SYGVNS. The CDR3 length is 15 residues. The CDR3 DNA reads as TGTGCCAGCAGTGAATATAAGGTAGCGCCCCTTGGGCAGTTCTTC. Amino acids: CASSEYKVAPLGQFF.

This chain uses TRBV7-9 with TRBJ2-2; 7 positions agree with TRBD2. V shed 5 bases and J 1 base; nucleotides not matched to a gene: 7. This CDR3 contains 16 residues. Per the germline V gene, CDR1 is SEHNR and CDR2 is FQNEAQ (reference sequence). In DNA form, the CDR3 reads TGTGCCAGCAGCGGGAGGGATCTCCAGAACACCGGGGAGCTGTTTTTT. This sequence encodes CASSGRDLQNTGELFF.

On this clone itself: This sequence may be a read error, since a much larger clone differs from it by one base. Other DNA sequences in this sample translate to the same CDR3. V usage is TRBV6-1 and J usage is TRBJ1-1, with 8 positions matching TRBD1. Trimming took 2 bases from V and 5 from J; bases not matched to a gene: 7. This CDR3 has 15 amino acids. Germline assignment: CDR1 MNHNS and CDR2 SASEGT. The CDR3 DNA follows: TGTGCCAGCAGTGAATGGGCAGGGGGCTATACTGAAGCTTTCTTT. The encoded protein is CASSEWAGGYTEAFF.

This clone was recorded only once. The chain recombines TRBV7-3 with TRBJ2-1, with 9 nucleotides matching TRBD1. CDR3 size: 15 residues. Germline V gene sequence: CDR1 SGHTA, CDR2 FQGTGA. V lost 5 bases and J lost 3; bases outside the gene matches: 5. CDR3 in amino acids: CASSTQGQGYNEQFF. In DNA, the CDR3 is TGTGCCAGCAGCACGCAGGGACAGGGCTACAATGAGCAGTTCTTC.

For this clone: At the DNA level, this CDR3 is encoded by other sequences in the same sample as well. This chain connects TRBV14 to TRBJ2-3; tentatively, D is TRBD2 (5 bases). Trimming left V 4 bases short and J 4 bases short, with 9 bases between. CDR1 SGHDN and CDR2 FVKESK come from the germline V gene. The CDR3 is 13 residues long. CDR3 amino acids: CASSLRGADTQYF. The DNA of the CDR3 is TGTGCCAGCAGCCTCCGGGGTGCAGATACGCAGTATTTT.

The chain employs TRBV28 and TRBJ1-6; D perhaps matches TRBD1 (6 bases). The CDR3 sequence is 15 residues long. Trimming removed 2 bases at V and 10 bases at J, with 15 bases between. Germline lookup yields CDR1 MDHEN and CDR2 SYDVKM. This chain's CDR3 is CASSLIYRAQSPLHF. The CDR3, as DNA: TGTGCCAGCAGTTTAATCTACAGGGCCCAGTCACCCCTCCACTTT.

V and J are TRBV28 and TRBJ1-5; D is perhaps TRBD1 (5 bases). In germline, CDR1 is MDHEN, CDR2 SYDVKM. The CDR3 runs to 15 residues. Deletions cut 4 bases from V and 1 base from J, with 11 bases between. The DNA of the CDR3 is TGTGCCAGCAGTTCGGGACTCGGGAGCAATCAGCCCCAGCATTTT. Translation: CASSSGLGSNQPQHF.

This chain connects TRBV19 to TRBJ2-2; TRBD2 matches at 13 bases. The CDR3 has 17 amino acids. Germline assignment: CDR1 LNHDA and CDR2 SQIVND (reference sequence). The J segment lost 3 bases and the V segment lost 5 bases, leaving 6 bases of the junction unmatched. CDR3 in DNA: TGTGCCAGTAGTGCCCGGACTAGCGGGAGAGACACCGGGGAGCTGTTTTTT. Protein product: CASSARTSGRDTGELFF.

This clone was observed once. The chain uses TRBV7-9 and TRBJ1-2, with D possibly matching TRBD1 (5 bases). This CDR3 spans 16 amino acids. CDR1 SEHNR and CDR2 FQNEAQ come from the germline V gene (reference sequence). V lost 1 base and J 1 base, leaving 13 bases between the germline ends. In nucleotides, the CDR3 is TGTGCCAGCAGCTTAGAAGGGCAGGGAAATAACTATGGCTACACCTTC. This encodes CASSLEGQGNNYGYTF.

CDR3 amino acids: CASSLMGAGTNEKLFF. Written as DNA, the CDR3 is TGTGCCAGCAGTTTAATGGGGGCAGGAACTAATGAAAAACTGTTTTTT. The chain couples TRBV27 to TRBJ1-4, with D tentatively TRBD1 (6 bases). Trimming took off 2 bases at V and 1 base at J, with 11 bases between the two ends. In germline, CDR1 is MNHEY, CDR2 SMNVEV (reference sequence). This CDR3 is 16 amino acids long.

The chain links TRBV7-2 to TRBJ2-7, with a weak D call TRBD2 (6 bases). Germline CDR1 reads SGHTA; CDR2 reads FQGNSA. Trimming left V 5 bases short and J 6 bases short, with 26 bases between. The CDR3 is 17 amino acids. As DNA, the CDR3 is TGTGCCAGCAGCCACTCGCGGGGAAGCGTCCCCAACGCCGAGCAGTACTTC. This translates into CASSHSRGSVPNAEQYF.

CDR3 DNA: TGTGCCAGCAGTTACTCCGACACCTATGGCTACACCTTC. This gives the protein CASSYSDTYGYTF. The J gene is TRBJ1-2, the V gene TRBV6-6, with D uncertain. With 0 bases removed from V and 4 bases from J, the gap between germline ends came to 6 bases. This CDR3 contains 13 residues. Looked up from germline, CDR1 is MNHNY and CDR2 is SVGAGI (reference sequence).